This record concerns one TCR beta chain sequence. This clone has a single count. It has no known antigen specificity. Base qualities were left out, and no much larger clone turns up one base away. This specimen belongs to a study of shared clonotypes between healthy human individuals (dated by TCRdb to about 2020). For the wider study: The cohort comprised a couple of women and a few men aged 18 to 49 years. To estimate repertoire size and how much clonotype sharing occurs between individuals, the study deeply sequenced the blood TCR repertoires of 5 or 6 healthy adults. Leukapheresis yielded between about 0.85 and 10 billion PBMCs per donor. For each donor, three plates each were used for CD4 naive and CD4 memory, two plates were used for CD8 naive, and one plate was used for CD8 memory. Different laboratories and diverse techniques were used to prepare libraries and sequence TCR repertoires, to increase sequencing depth and limit assay-specific biases. Study-level results and caveats: Incomplete sequencing was indicated by rarefaction of sorted-subset datasets, despite the large sequencing depth. The genetic and exposure-history diversity represented was limited by the small number of donors. When several donors were compared, the shared fraction of clonotypes was roughly 5% for naive CD4, more than 3% for naive CD8, roughly 2.5% for memory CD4, and 0.4% for memory CD8. Clonotypes shared by all four sorted-subset donors showed higher generation probabilities than non-shared clonotypes. Sampling was limited to blood, and TCR repertoires in tissue likely differ from TCR repertoires in blood. Estimated clonotype richness was generally larger for naive than for memory subsets. Pairwise subsampling led to the expectation that sequencing depth would affect the degree of clonotype sharing among donors.

Using the deep immunoSEQ assay, TCR CDR3 regions were amplified from genomic DNA by multiplex PCR. Genomic DNA extracted from each cell subset was distributed evenly over all wells of several immunoSEQ 96-well plates, and each plate served as one replicate. For sorted subsets, approximately 0.2 ug of genomic DNA, equivalent to tens of thousands of T cell genomes, went into each replicate PCR. Purified libraries were measured with a Qubit 3.0 fluorometer, size-checked on a Bioanalyzer 2100, and measured again with the KAPA Library Quantification kit. Every immunoSEQ 96-well plate was sequenced on a separate single-read 150-cycle Illumina NextSeq 550 flow cell. In the authors' own workflow: Because the immunoSEQ output held only junctional sequences and lacked quality scores, the filtering could not match the filtering applied to full-length reads. To assign V/J genes and CDR3, sequences were annotated against IMGT germline references using PyIR, a Python wrapper for IgBLAST v1.9. Reads were filtered out if the reads had weak V/J assignments (E-value above 1e-6), no CDR3, stop codons, out-of-frame junctions, or ambiguous translated residues. A V3J clonotype was defined by an identical inferred V gene, J gene, and CDR3 amino acid sequence. Percentage overlap between repertoires was calculated by dividing the number of shared unique clonotypes by the size of the smaller repertoire. Richness of each repertoire was evaluated using RTK rarefaction, the Chao1 estimator, and Recon v2.1 estimates of unobserved clonotypes. Generation probabilities were computed with OLGA for all TCRbeta clonotypes obtained by the gDNA method from four donors. Sourced from immuneACCESS, this table was stored by TCRdb with only in-frame sequences that have V and J called. A share of the clones is absent; for the studies checked, an unresolved V gene accounts for under half, and the remainder has no known explanation. V and J calls and clone size are given by that table; D and trimming were obtained from the DNA. Counted in this sample were about 2 million clones; less than 95% of them appeared once. 1.1% of the sample comes from the top ten.

CD8 naive samples were obtained by positive selection for CCR7 among CD45RO-negative cells, yielding a CD45RA+CCR7+ population from which TemRA cells were excluded. Healthy HIV-negative adults with no recently reported acute infections or vaccinations were included as donors. Only Caucasian adults living in Nashville, Tennessee, USA were represented among the donors. Blood was collected by leukapheresis, and PBMCs were isolated by Ficoll-Histopaque density gradient centrifugation and then cryopreserved in liquid nitrogen vapor phase. Analytical flow cytometry was used to check the purity and quantity of each magnetically sorted T cell population. Genomic DNA was isolated from each sorted fraction and quantified by UV absorbance on a Nanodrop 2000c. Reading from cysteine to phenylalanine, the CDR3 counts 15 amino acids. Only the CDR3 DNA stays, 45 bases, in frame from base 1. Unmatched junction bases come to 8, with V trimmed by 3 bases and J by 5 bases. CDR1 is given as SGHAT and CDR2 as FQNNGV, both from the germline V gene.

The TCR comes from a man in his late teens or twenties in good health. The chain couples TRBV11-2 to TRBJ2-7, with 9 junctional bases fitting TRBD1. The sequencing input was naive CD8+ T cells sorted from blood. This sample's cell subset or site label indicates: CD45RA+CCR7+. The nucleotide sequence reads TGTGCCAGCAGCTTCCCCGGGACAGGGTTGCACGAGCAGTACTTC. This gives the protein CASSFPGTGLHEQYF. Here the CDR3 is joined to the reference TRBV11-2 and TRBJ2-7 genes, and the full variable domain is: EAGVAQSPRYKIIEKRQSVAFWCNPISGHATLYWYQQILGQGPKLLIQFQNNGVVDDSQLPKDRFSAERLKGVDSTLKIQPAKLEDSAVYLCASSFPGTGLHEQYFGPGTRLTVT.